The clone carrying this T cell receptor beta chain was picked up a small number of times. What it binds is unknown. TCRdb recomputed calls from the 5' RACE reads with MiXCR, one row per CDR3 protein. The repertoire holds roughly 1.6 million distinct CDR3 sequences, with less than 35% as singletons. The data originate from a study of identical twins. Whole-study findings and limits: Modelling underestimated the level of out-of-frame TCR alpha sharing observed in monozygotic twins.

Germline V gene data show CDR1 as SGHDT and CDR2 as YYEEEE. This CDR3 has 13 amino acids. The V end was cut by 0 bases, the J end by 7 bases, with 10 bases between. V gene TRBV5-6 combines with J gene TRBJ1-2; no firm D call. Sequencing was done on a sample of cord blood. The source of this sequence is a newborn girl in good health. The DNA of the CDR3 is TGTGCCAGCAGCTTGGGCCCTGCCCCTGGCTACACCTTC. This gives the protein CASSLGPAPGYTF.